This TCR beta chain was identified in a study of T cells in Graves' hyperthyroidism and ophthalmopathy. TCR beta CDR3 regions were amplified from RNA transcripts. During a first-round RT-PCR of the TCR CDR3, the HTBI primer set was used. Each CDR3 protein is one row after TCRdb ran MiXCR on the multiplex PCR reads. The sample yields roughly 400,000 distinct CDR3 sequences, about 14% seen once. CDR1 is ENHRY and CDR2 is SYGVKD in the germline V gene. The V gene lost 3 bases and the J gene lost 1 base, with 7 bases spanning the gap. The CDR3 is made up of 14 amino acids. This clonotype was picked up many times.

This chain links TRBV10-3 with TRBJ1-3; D gene uncertain. This TCR came from a man aged 45-65 years with Graves' ophthalmopathy. Source material: blood. The DNA of the CDR3 is TGTGCCATCAGTGATAGAGGGTCTGGAAACACCATATATTTT. Protein: CAISDRGSGNTIYF.